The 12 T cell receptor beta chains listed next were all sequenced from one sample in a study of glioma-infiltrating T cells (dated by TCRdb to 2016 to 2017). This sample was sequenced with an Illumina MiSeq. The iRepertoire nested amplicon-rescue multiplex PCR (arm-PCR) platform was used to amplify TCR alpha and beta CDR3 regions from RNA. The public reads were quality trimmed at Q25 with fastp and then assembled into clones with MiXCR by TCRdb, keeping productive beta chains. Entries are consolidated by CDR3 protein sequence, retaining the most common genes and DNA. A total of about 89,000 distinct CDR3 sequences appear in this sample, roughly 23% of them only once. Together, the top ten hold approximately 7% of the sample. Sequencing input: glioma tissue, nonneoplastic brain tissue, or PBMCs (not recorded which). The receptors were sampled from a human donor with low-grade glioma or glioblastoma, undergoing nonglioma brain surgery, or in good health (not recorded which).

J is TRBJ2-1 and V is TRBV5-1; TRBD1 matches at 10 bases. J gave up 8 bases and V 7 bases, and 12 bases lay outside the gene matches. The CDR3 covers 15 residues. Looked up from germline, CDR1 is SGHRS and CDR2 is YFSETQ. CDR3 nucleotides: TGCGCCAGCGGCCCGGGACAGGGGCCAAGCGATGAGCAGTTCTTC. Translated: CASGPGQGPSDEQFF.

This clonotype has a count of ten or more. V usage is TRBV20-1 and J usage is TRBJ2-7; 11 bases are shared with TRBD2. The ends lost 0 bases at V and 5 bases at J; junction bases unmatched: 0. There are 13 residues in the CDR3. Germline CDR1 reads DFQATT; CDR2 reads SNEGSKA (reference sequence). The CDR3 spells CSARELAGDEQYF. The DNA of the CDR3 is TGCAGTGCTAGAGAACTAGCGGGAGACGAGCAGTACTTC.

The V gene is TRBV5-1, the J gene TRBJ2-7; perhaps D is TRBD1 or TRBD2 (5 bases each). The CDR3 consists of 14 residues. Per germline, CDR1 SGHRS and CDR2 YFSETQ. Deletions cut 7 bases from V and 0 bases from J, with 14 bases between. DNA for the CDR3: TGCGCCAGCTTGAGGGGCTCGAGCTCCTACGAGCAGTACTTC. Translation gives CASLRGSSSYEQYF.

The gene calls are TRBV2 and TRBJ2-7; 7 nucleotides agree with TRBD1. The V and J ends lost 8 bases and 3 bases, in that order; junction bases with no gene match: 7. The CDR3 has 13 residues. In germline, CDR1 is SNHLY, CDR2 FYNNEI. CDR3 sequence (DNA): TGTGCCAGCGACAGGGACAAGTTCTACGAGCAGTACTTC. Residues: CASDRDKFYEQYF.

There are many counts of this clonotype. The gene calls are TRBV3-1 and TRBJ2-7; D might be TRBD2 (5 bases). Germline-derived CDR1 and CDR2 are LGHDT and YNNKEL (reference sequence). The CDR3 sequence is 12 residues long. The ends were cut back, 0 bases at V and 7 bases at J, with 7 bases in the middle. CDR3 nucleotide sequence: TGTGCCAGCAGCCAAGATAGGAGGGAGCAGTACTTC. Translation gives CASSQDRREQYF.

This clonotype was counted once. The chain is built from TRBV7-9 and TRBJ1-1, with D unresolved. V was trimmed by 7 bases and J by 2 bases, leaving 11 bases between them. Germline CDR1 reads SEHNR; CDR2 reads FQNEAQ (reference sequence). The CDR3 has 13 amino acids. The CDR3 region has the DNA TGTGCCAGCATCAGGAATATTAACACTGAAGCTTTCTTT. Amino acids: CASIRNINTEAFF.

The V gene is TRBV19, the J gene TRBJ2-7, with D possibly TRBD1 on 6 matching bases. CDR3 size: 14 residues. Germline CDR1 reads LNHDA; CDR2 reads SQIVND (reference sequence). The V and J ends lost 6 bases and 2 bases respectively, with 14 bases between them. The DNA for the CDR3 is TGTGCCAGTAGCGTGACAGGAATTCCCTACGAGCAGTACTTC. It codes for CASSVTGIPYEQYF.

This chain links TRBV10-1 with TRBJ2-5; D possibly corresponds to TRBD1 (8 bases). The V and J ends lost 3 bases and 11 bases respectively, with 19 bases between them. Germline CDR1 WNHNN, CDR2 SYGVQD (reference sequence). The CDR3 covers 14 residues. CDR3 nucleotides: TGCGCCAGCAGTGAACAGGGGGGGTACAATGAGCAGTACTTC. The encoded protein is CASSEQGGYNEQYF.

This clonotype has just one count. A much bigger clone sits one base away, suggesting this may be a read error. V is TRBV29-1 and J is TRBJ2-5; D might be TRBD2 (6 bases). The CDR3 consists of 11 residues. Germline CDR1 SQVTM, CDR2 ANQGSEA. CDR3 amino acids: CIVVSGKTQYF. CDR3 DNA: TGCATCGTTGTTAGCGGAAAGACCCAGTACTTC.

This clonotype was observed at least ten times. The genes are TRBV20-1 and TRBJ2-7; 7 bases are a match to TRBD2. V shed 2 bases and J 5 bases; nucleotides not matched to a gene: 9. The CDR3 totals 14 residues. Per the germline V gene, CDR1 is DFQATT and CDR2 is SNEGSKA (reference sequence). The CDR3 DNA follows: TGCAGTGCTAGAACGGGGAGGGCCCGAAACGAGCAGTACTTC. Its protein product is CSARTGRARNEQYF.

The chain carries TRBV6-1 and TRBJ2-5; unclear D gene. The CDR3 contains 13 residues. Germline V lookup: CDR1 MNHNS, CDR2 SASEGT. V lost 6 bases and J 1 base, leaving 9 bases between the germline ends. CDR3: CASRWTAQETQYF. The DNA for the CDR3 is TGTGCCAGCAGATGGACGGCCCAAGAGACCCAGTACTTC.

To note about this clonotype: This could be a read error, since a much larger clone is one nucleotide away. This chain links TRBV2 with TRBJ2-1; 8 bases match TRBD2. The CDR3 extends over 13 amino acids. Trimming at V came to 6 bases and at J to 9 bases, leaving 7 bases not matched to a gene. CDR1 is SNHLY and CDR2 is FYNNEI in the germline V gene. The CDR3 spells CASRGLGTGEQFF. CDR3 nucleotide sequence: TGTGCCAGCAGGGGACTAGGTACGGGTGAGCAGTTCTTC.